Below are 8 T cell receptor beta chains sequenced from a single sample in a study of blood T cell repertoires in COVID-19 (dated by TCRdb to between 2020 and 2021). Library method: the immunoSEQ multiplex PCR assay. TCRdb took this table from immuneACCESS and kept in-frame rearrangements with V and J called. Such tables lack part of the clones; where checked against another copy, unresolved V genes explain under half of the gap, and the rest is unexplained. Within this sample are hundreds of thousands of clones, with 88% of them counted one time only. The biggest ten clones account for about 1.3% of the sample. Sequenced material: peripheral blood. The receptors here all came from a man older than 75 with acute or convalescent COVID-19.

The rearrangement uses TRBV6-1 and TRBJ1-5; possible D gene TRBD1, 5 bases. V lost 4 bases and J 4 bases, leaving 17 bases between the germline ends. The germline CDR1 and CDR2 sequences are MNHNS and SASEGT. This CDR3 comprises 16 residues. The chain's CDR3 is CASSVFQGNGNQPQHF. The CDR3 region has the DNA TGTGCCAGCAGTGTTTTCCAGGGAAATGGGAATCAGCCCCAGCATTTT.

V gene TRBV29-1 combines with J gene TRBJ2-3; D is unclear. Germline V gives CDR1 SQVTM, CDR2 ANQGSEA. The CDR3 runs to 13 residues. V lost 2 bases and J lost 3, with 9 bases in between. As DNA, the CDR3 is TGCAGCGTTGAACCTCAGACTACAGATACGCAGTATTTT. Protein: CSVEPQTTDTQYF.

The chain couples TRBV7-9 to TRBJ2-7; D may be TRBD2 (5 bases). This CDR3 spans 15 amino acids. The germline V gene has CDR1 SEHNR and CDR2 FQNEAQ (reference sequence). V shed 5 bases and J shed 2 bases, with 16 bases lying between them. CDR3 in amino acids: CASSPRAETTYEQYF. CDR3 DNA: TGTGCCAGCAGCCCGAGGGCTGAGACAACCTACGAGCAGTACTTC. Based on the CDR3 plus reference TRBV7-9 and TRBJ2-7, the full variable domain is DTGVSQNPRHKITKRGQNVTFRCDPISEHNRLYWYRQTLGQGPEFLTYFQNEAQLEKSRLLSDRFSAERPKGSFSTLEIQRTEQGDSAMYLCASSPRAETTYEQYFGPGTRLTVT.

This chain uses TRBV5-1 with TRBJ2-7; 7 bases line up with TRBD1. Looked up from germline, CDR1 is SGHRS and CDR2 is YFSETQ. This CDR3 contains 16 residues. The V segment lost 7 bases and the J segment 0 bases; nucleotides outside the gene matches: 13. The CDR3 is CASAPFGTDYSYEQYF. Here the CDR3 DNA reads TGCGCCAGCGCCCCGTTCGGGACAGATTACTCCTACGAGCAGTACTTC.

V is TRBV7-3 and J is TRBJ2-3; 16 nucleotides align to TRBD2. The CDR3 consists of 19 residues. After removal of 4 bases from V and 5 bases from J, the junction contained 12 bases not matched to a gene. Germline V gene sequence: CDR1 SGHTA, CDR2 FQGTGA. The CDR3 DNA sequence: TGTGCCAGCAGCTCCTTCGGGACTAGCGGGGGGGCTTATCAAGATACGCAGTATTTT. Amino acids: CASSSFGTSGGAYQDTQYF.

The chain combines TRBV24-1 with TRBJ2-1; 7 positions match TRBD2. Trimming took 2 bases from V and 3 from J; bases not matched to a gene: 6. Germline values: CDR1 KGHDR, CDR2 SFDVKD. CDR3 length: 16 amino acids. The CDR3 loop reads CATSDSGRGGYNEQFF. The CDR3 DNA reads TGTGCCACCAGTGATTCGGGGAGGGGAGGCTACAATGAGCAGTTCTTC.

The rearrangement uses TRBV27 and TRBJ2-7; the match to TRBD2 covers 8 bases. Trimming at V came to 5 bases and at J to 0 bases, leaving 3 bases not matched to a gene. This CDR3 contains 14 residues. The germline V gene has CDR1 MNHEY and CDR2 SMNVEV (reference sequence). CDR3 loop: CASSTAGASYEQYF. The CDR3 DNA is TGTGCCAGCAGTACAGCGGGGGCCTCCTACGAGCAGTACTTC.

The V call is TRBV18, the J call TRBJ1-1; unclear D gene. Germline assignment: CDR1 KGHSH and CDR2 LQKENI. CDR3 size: 16 residues. V was pared by 0 bases and J by 0 bases, with 11 bases between. Here the CDR3 DNA reads TGTGCCAGCTCACCACCGTCAGGTATAATGAACACTGAAGCTTTCTTT. Encoded protein: CASSPPSGIMNTEAFF.